This entry lists 5 T cell receptor beta chains sequenced from one sample in a study of long-term antiretroviral therapy in people with HIV. They ran version v3.0 of the immunoSEQ assay at survey level. Method: immunoSEQ multiplex PCR; TCRdb's copy keeps in-frame clones and lacks some. The sample has about 40,000 clones; around 85% are singletons. This specimen was unsorted PBMCs, taken 1.2 years after starting antiretroviral therapy. All receptors derive from a woman in her forties or fifties with HIV.

The gene calls are TRBV5-6 and TRBJ2-3; D remains ambiguous. V lost 2 bases and J lost 2, with 6 bases in between. Germline CDR1 reads SGHDT; CDR2 reads YYEEEE. The CDR3 covers 13 residues. The CDR3 bases are TGTGCCAGCAGCTTCGTGGCCACAGATACGCAGTATTTT. Its protein is CASSFVATDTQYF.

The CDR3 is CASSLGALYEQYF. In nucleotides, the CDR3 is TGTGCCAGCAGCCTCGGGGCCCTCTACGAGCAGTACTTC. This chain joins TRBV5-4 and TRBJ2-7; D may match TRBD1 or TRBD2 (5 bases each). The CDR3 consists of 13 residues. V lost 4 bases and J 3 bases, leaving 11 bases between the germline ends. CDR1 is SGHNT and CDR2 is YYREEE in the germline V gene (reference sequence).

This chain links TRBV2 with TRBJ2-7, with 10 bases identical to TRBD2. V gave up 5 bases and J gave up 3 bases; unmatched junction bases: 7. Looked up from germline, CDR1 is SNHLY and CDR2 is FYNNEI. The CDR3 is 15 amino acids. The CDR3 protein is CASSSLAGALYEQYF. CDR3 in DNA: TGTGCCAGCAGTTCTCTAGCGGGGGCCCTCTACGAGCAGTACTTC.

This clone has only a few counts. The J gene is TRBJ2-7, the V gene TRBV7-2; 8 bases map to TRBD1. The CDR3 consists of 15 residues. The V segment lost 5 bases and the J segment 0 bases; nucleotides outside the gene matches: 6. Germline V gene lookup returns CDR1 SGHTA and CDR2 FQGNSA. The CDR3 loop reads CASSLGTGFSYEQYF. CDR3 DNA sequence: TGTGCCAGCAGCCTGGGGACAGGTTTCTCCTACGAGCAGTACTTC. The whole variable domain, filled in from reference TRBV7-2 and TRBJ2-7, reads GAGVSQSPSNKVTEKGKDVELRCDPISGHTALYWYRQSLGQGLEFLIYFQGNSAPDKSGLPSDRFSAERTGGSVSTLTIQRTQQEDSAVYLCASSLGTGFSYEQYFGPGTRLTVT.

The chain joins TRBV5-1 to TRBJ2-7, with TRBD1 matching over 7 bases. The CDR3 is 14 residues long. CDR1 and CDR2 (germline): SGHRS, YFSETQ. The V and J ends lost 3 bases and 2 bases, in that order; junction bases with no gene match: 5. The CDR3 DNA follows: TGCGCCAGCAGCTACCGGGACAGTGCCTACGAGCAGTACTTC. Translated, it gives CASSYRDSAYEQYF.